The 28 T cell receptor beta chains listed next were all sequenced from one sample in a study of blood T cell repertoires in COVID-19. The repertoire was sequenced with immunoSEQ multiplex PCR; TCRdb's copy has only in-frame clones and lacks some. The sample carries roughly 140,000 clones, almost 90% recorded once. Specimen: peripheral blood. The receptors were gathered from a human donor in a cohort sampled during active COVID-19.

The chain uses TRBV5-6 and TRBJ2-3, with 14 positions matching TRBD2. This CDR3 region has 18 residues. The ends lost 4 bases at V and 3 bases at J; junction bases unmatched: 10. Germline-derived CDR1 and CDR2 are SGHDT and YYEEEE. CDR3 sequence (DNA): TGTGCCAGCAGCACCGCCGGGACTAGCGGGAGAGGGACAGATACGCAGTATTTT. Its translation: CASSTAGTSGRGTDTQYF.

The rearrangement joins TRBV21-1 to TRBJ2-1; the table assigns TRBD2, which was not confirmed against the DNA. TRBV21-1 is shown as a pseudogene. This CDR3 spans 18 amino acids. In DNA form, the CDR3 reads TGTGCCAGCAGCAAGCCGGGACTAGCGGGAGCGCCCTACAATGAGCAGTTCTTC. It specifies CASSKPGLAGAPYNEQFF.

The V call is TRBV7-2, the J call TRBJ1-1; TRBD1 might be the D (6 bases). The V gene lost 3 bases and the J gene lost 6 bases, with 17 bases spanning the gap. The germline gives CDR1 SGHTA, CDR2 FQGNSA. This CDR3 has 15 residues. Written as DNA, the CDR3 is TGTGCCAGCAGCTTTTACCAGGGGACTAGCTCTGAAGCTTTCTTT. It yields the protein CASSFYQGTSSEAFF.

The V gene is TRBV30, the J gene TRBJ2-5; TRBD1 matches at 7 bases. V gave up 1 base and J gave up 5 bases; unmatched junction bases: 10. This CDR3 has 15 amino acids. Germline CDR1 GTSNPN, CDR2 SVGIG (reference sequence). CDR3 region: CAWSGQGLTSETQYF. CDR3 coding DNA: TGTGCCTGGAGTGGACAGGGCCTTACCAGCGAGACCCAGTACTTC.

The chain is built from TRBV7-3 and TRBJ1-5; weak D call: TRBD1 (5 bases). V gave up 2 bases and J gave up 4 bases, with 6 bases separating them. Germline V gives CDR1 SGHTA, CDR2 FQGTGA. This CDR3 region has 13 residues. The CDR3 loop is CASSLDSNQPQHF. The CDR3 DNA reads TGTGCCAGCAGCTTAGACAGTAATCAGCCCCAGCATTTT.

This clone was recorded once. The rearrangement uses TRBV18 and TRBJ1-4; D not certain. The CDR3 has 15 residues. The germline V gene has CDR1 KGHSH and CDR2 LQKENI. V dropped 3 bases and J dropped 7 bases, with 15 bases sitting between them. CDR3 residues: CASSPAGGIGEKLFF. CDR3 DNA sequence: TGTGCCAGCTCACCCGCTGGCGGGATCGGTGAAAAACTGTTTTTT. Full variable domain (missing parts from reference TRBV18 and TRBJ1-4): NAGVMQNPRHLVRRRGQEARLRCSPMKGHSHVYWYRQLPEEGLKFMVYLQKENIIDESGMPKERFSAEFPKEGPSILRIQQVVRGDSAAYFCASSPAGGIGEKLFFGSGTQLSVL.

This chain uses TRBV11-2 with TRBJ1-1; D is unresolved. Germline assignment: CDR1 SGHAT and CDR2 FQNNGV. Trimming removed 5 bases from V and 7 bases from J, with 14 bases in between. The CDR3 is 13 amino acids. Here the CDR3 DNA reads TGTGCCAGCAGCCGAGAACTGCATGTTGAAGCTTTCTTT. It codes for CASSRELHVEAFF.

The J gene is TRBJ1-2, the V gene TRBV11-1; D perhaps matches TRBD1 (5 bases). CDR3 size: 15 residues. Germline CDR1 and CDR2: SGHAT and FQDESV (reference sequence). The V end lost 4 bases, the J end lost 8 bases, and 20 bases lay between the germline ends. The CDR3 nucleotides read TGTGCCAGCAGCTCGAGTAGGGGTTCGTCCTCCGGCTACACCTTC. Its protein is CASSSSRGSSSGYTF. The full variable domain, completed using reference TRBV11-1 and TRBJ1-2, is EAEVAQSPRYKITEKSQAVAFWCDPISGHATLYWYRQILGQGPELLVQFQDESVVDDSQLPKDRFSAERLKGVDSTLKIQPAELGDSAMYLCASSSSRGSSSGYTFGSGTRLTVV.

The chain employs TRBV7-9 and TRBJ1-3, with D possibly TRBD1 on 6 matching bases. Trimming stripped 1 base from V and 4 bases from J, with 11 bases between. There are 15 residues in the CDR3. CDR1 is SEHNR and CDR2 is FQNEAQ in the germline V gene (reference sequence). CDR3 region: CASSLGTGRGNTIYF. Here the CDR3 DNA reads TGTGCCAGCAGCTTAGGAACAGGGCGAGGAAACACCATATATTTT.

The chain couples TRBV19 to TRBJ2-2; TRBD2 aligns across 13 bases. The CDR3 covers 20 residues. The V gene's germline CDR1 is LNHDA and CDR2 SQIVND (reference sequence). V lost 8 bases and J lost 5; bases outside the gene matches: 20. CDR3 bases: TGTGCCAGTGCTCCTGGACTAGCGGGGGCCCGAGGGACGCGGACCGGGGAGCTGTTTTTT. Protein sequence: CASAPGLAGARGTRTGELFF.

The chain combines TRBV5-1 with TRBJ1-4; 9 nucleotides line up with TRBD1. The CDR3 consists of 18 residues. Germline loops: CDR1 SGHRS, CDR2 YFSETQ. V shed 4 bases, J shed 2 bases, and the junction held 12 bases outside the gene matches. CDR3 protein: CASSRRTGVRLTNEKLFF. The DNA for the CDR3 is TGCGCCAGCAGCCGACGGACAGGGGTCCGTCTGACTAATGAAAAACTGTTTTTT.

The rearrangement joins TRBV28 to TRBJ2-6; no clear D gene. The CDR3 contains 14 residues. Germline values: CDR1 MDHEN, CDR2 SYDVKM. V was trimmed by 6 bases and J by 0 bases, leaving 6 bases between them. The CDR3 here is CASSTHSGANVLTF. The CDR3 DNA is TGTGCCAGCAGCACACACTCTGGGGCCAACGTCCTGACTTTC.

The V gene is TRBV19, the J gene TRBJ2-7; a weak D match, TRBD1 (5 bases). V gave up 4 bases and J gave up 3 bases, with 22 bases separating them. The CDR3 has 17 residues. The germline gives CDR1 LNHDA, CDR2 SQIVND (reference sequence). CDR3 in amino acids: CASSRFLSRGIVYEQYF. The CDR3 region has the DNA TGTGCCAGTAGTAGGTTTCTCTCTAGGGGAATCGTCTACGAGCAGTACTTC.

The J gene is TRBJ2-2, the V gene TRBV11-2; 11 bases map to TRBD2. The V gene's germline CDR1 is SGHAT and CDR2 FQNNGV. J lost 2 bases, V lost 1 base, and 6 bases had no gene match. CDR3 length: 18 amino acids. This CDR3 reads CASSLGTSGGPNTGELFF. For the CDR3, the DNA is TGTGCCAGCAGCTTAGGAACTAGCGGGGGCCCTAACACCGGGGAGCTGTTTTTT.

V and J are TRBV27 and TRBJ2-7; D might be TRBD1 (6 bases). The V end lost 0 bases, the J end lost 3 bases, and 15 bases lay between the germline ends. CDR1 is MNHEY and CDR2 is SMNVEV in the germline V gene (reference sequence). CDR3 length equals 16 residues. The CDR3 here is CASSLSGQGRNYEQYF. CDR3 nucleotides: TGTGCCAGCAGTTTATCTGGGCAGGGGAGAAACTACGAGCAGTACTTC.

This CDR3 reads CASILQGVDYGYTF. Written as DNA, the CDR3 is TGTGCCAGCATTTTACAGGGGGTCGACTATGGCTACACCTTC. V usage is TRBV6-6 and J usage is TRBJ1-2; 8 bases map to TRBD1. CDR3 length: 14 amino acids. The V gene's germline CDR1 is MNHNY and CDR2 SVGAGI (reference sequence). After removal of 7 bases from V and 3 bases from J, the junction contained 7 bases not matched to a gene.

CDR3 residues: CASSLQTRRSGANVLTF. DNA of the CDR3: TGTGCCAGCAGCCTCCAGACACGCCGCTCTGGGGCCAACGTCCTGACTTTC. This chain links TRBV11-2 with TRBJ2-6; unclear D gene. The V and J ends lost 5 bases and 0 bases respectively, with 14 bases between them. Germline V CDR1 and CDR2: SGHAT, FQNNGV. The CDR3 consists of 17 residues.

In its sample, this clone was seen a few times. V usage is TRBV6-1 and J usage is TRBJ1-3; 7 bases map to TRBD1. V lost 2 bases, J lost 5 bases, and 6 bases stayed unmatched. The CDR3 covers 15 residues. Germline V lookup: CDR1 MNHNS, CDR2 SASEGT. The CDR3 reads CASSERQGVRNTIYF. In DNA, the CDR3 is TGTGCCAGCAGTGAAAGACAGGGCGTTAGAAACACCATATATTTT.

The chain employs TRBV11-2 and TRBJ2-7; 7 nucleotides agree with TRBD1. From germline, CDR1 is SGHAT and CDR2 FQNNGV. Unmatched junction bases numbered 7, after V lost 2 bases and J lost 3 bases. This CDR3 region has 15 residues. As DNA, the CDR3 is TGTGCCAGCAGCTTATCCAGGGACAGCCGCTACGAGCAGTACTTC. It is translated as CASSLSRDSRYEQYF.

This chain joins TRBV7-3 and TRBJ2-2; D remains ambiguous. The ends were cut back, 5 bases at V and 4 bases at J, with 5 bases in the middle. The CDR3 extends over 12 amino acids. CDR1 and CDR2 (germline): SGHTA, FQGTGA. The CDR3 loop reads CASSISTGELFF. CDR3 bases: TGTGCCAGCAGCATCAGCACCGGGGAGCTGTTTTTT.

The rearrangement joins TRBV6-6 to TRBJ2-7; 7 nucleotides match TRBD1. V shed 6 bases and J 7 bases; nucleotides not matched to a gene: 3. This CDR3 region has 11 residues. Germline-derived CDR1 and CDR2 are MNHNY and SVGAGI (reference sequence). CDR3 sequence: CASSYRGEQYF. The CDR3, as DNA: TGTGCCAGCAGCTACAGGGGAGAGCAGTACTTC.

This chain uses TRBV7-2 with TRBJ2-7; 11 positions match TRBD2. The CDR3 consists of 18 residues. Trimming cost V 1 base and J 6 bases; bases outside gene matches: 14. CDR1 and CDR2 from the germline V gene are SGHTA and FQGNSA. This chain's CDR3 is CASSLVAFTSGSSGEQYF. The CDR3 DNA sequence: TGTGCCAGCAGCTTAGTTGCTTTCACTAGCGGGAGTTCGGGCGAGCAGTACTTC.

The chain carries TRBV18 and TRBJ1-2; 8 nucleotides align to TRBD1. The V and J ends lost 3 bases and 4 bases, in that order; junction bases with no gene match: 7. The length of the CDR3 is 15 residues. The germline V gene encodes CDR1 KGHSH and CDR2 LQKENI. The CDR3, as DNA: TGTGCCAGCTCACCTGAACAGGGGGAAGGCTATGGCTACACCTTC. This encodes CASSPEQGEGYGYTF.

This rearrangement joins TRBV29-1 to TRBJ1-2, with TRBD1 identical over 7 bases. CDR1 and CDR2 (germline): SQVTM, ANQGSEA. V dropped 4 bases and J dropped 8; count of bases not matched to a gene: 13. The CDR3 is 14 amino acids. In nucleotides, the CDR3 is TGCAGCGTTGTGCCATTCAACTCACAGGGGGGCTACACCTTC. Its protein product is CSVVPFNSQGGYTF.

This clone was counted a few times. The chain has TRBV11-2 and TRBJ2-7; TRBD1 matches 7 bases. The CDR3 length is 16 residues. CDR1 and CDR2 from the germline V gene are SGHAT and FQNNGV. After removal of 2 bases from V and 4 bases from J, the junction contained 11 bases not matched to a gene. In DNA form, the CDR3 reads TGTGCCAGCAGCTTAATTTTGAGACAGGGCCTGTACGAGCAGTACTTC. Protein sequence: CASSLILRQGLYEQYF. Combining the CDR3 with reference TRBV11-2 and TRBJ2-7 gives the whole variable domain EAGVAQSPRYKIIEKRQSVAFWCNPISGHATLYWYQQILGQGPKLLIQFQNNGVVDDSQLPKDRFSAERLKGVDSTLKIQPAKLEDSAVYLCASSLILRQGLYEQYFGPGTRLTVT.

V and J are TRBV7-6 and TRBJ1-2, with 9 bases aligning to TRBD1. V lost 6 bases, J lost 8 bases, and 25 bases stayed unmatched. The germline V gene has CDR1 SGHVS and CDR2 FNYEAQ. CDR3 length equals 19 residues. The CDR3 DNA reads TGTGCCAGCAGTCCTTACGCCCGGGACAGGGACCCCACGGGCGGGGGCTACACCTTC. Its protein product is CASSPYARDRDPTGGGYTF.

This clone was seen a handful of times. The chain carries TRBV18 and TRBJ1-3, with D unclear. Germline V gene data show CDR1 as KGHSH and CDR2 as LQKENI. V shed 1 base and J shed 4 bases, with 17 bases lying between them. The CDR3 runs 17 residues. The CDR3 here is CASSPRQDFSTGNTIYF. CDR3 DNA sequence: TGTGCCAGCTCACCACGGCAGGACTTTAGTACGGGAAACACCATATATTTT.

V and J are TRBV28 and TRBJ2-1; 7 bases agree with TRBD1. Germline values: CDR1 MDHEN, CDR2 SYDVKM. J gave up 7 bases and V 3 bases, and 6 bases lay outside the gene matches. The CDR3 length is 14 residues. The CDR3 DNA reads TGTGCCAGCAGTTTCGAGGGGGCCAATAATGAGCAGTTCTTC. This sequence encodes CASSFEGANNEQFF.